This is a list of T cell receptor beta chains from one sample in a study of blood T cell repertoires in COVID-19. Using immunoSEQ multiplex PCR, the repertoire was profiled, and TCRdb retains in-frame clones only, with some absent. The sample holds hundreds of thousands of clones, approximately 81% seen once. Sequencing input: peripheral blood. The receptors were gathered from an elderly woman with acute or convalescent COVID-19. Each CDR3 is given with its conserved first and last residue. The D gene is left open where the match is weak. Size values are once, few and many counts, or a class for expanded clones, and some rows have none.

CDR3aa: CASSGPSGGGADTQYF; CDR3nt: TGTGCCAGCAGCGGTCCGAGCGGGGGAGGTGCAGATACGCAGTATTTT; v_gene: TRBV7-2; j_gene: TRBJ2-3; d_gene: TRBD2; abundance: .
CDR3aa: CASSPDRVTEAFF; CDR3nt: TGTGCCAGCAGCCCCGACAGGGTCACTGAAGCTTTCTTT; v_gene: TRBV5-6; j_gene: TRBJ1-1; d_gene: TRBD1; abundance: once
CDR3aa: CASSLTTGSYGYTF; CDR3nt: TGCGCCAGCAGCTTGACAACGGGAAGCTATGGCTACACCTTC; v_gene: TRBV5-1; j_gene: TRBJ1-2; d_gene: .; abundance: few
CDR3aa: CASSSRYEQYF; CDR3nt: TGTGCCAGCAGTTCCAGGTACGAGCAGTACTTC; v_gene: TRBV12-3/TRBV12-4; j_gene: TRBJ2-7; d_gene: .; abundance: .
CDR3aa: CASSESLSVANYGYTF; CDR3nt: TGTGCCAGCAGCGAATCCCTATCGGTTGCCAACTATGGCTACACCTTC; v_gene: TRBV7-9; j_gene: TRBJ1-2; d_gene: .; abundance: .
CDR3aa: CASRDPPRRASNYGYTF; CDR3nt: TGTGCCAGCAGGGACCCCCCCAGGAGGGCGAGTAACTATGGCTACACCTTC; v_gene: TRBV28; j_gene: TRBJ1-2; d_gene: .; abundance: .
CDR3aa: CASRSLPGNTEAFF; CDR3nt: TGTGCCAGCAGATCCCTCCCGGGGAACACTGAAGCTTTCTTT; v_gene: TRBV27; j_gene: TRBJ1-1; d_gene: .; abundance: .
CDR3aa: CASSPRSSPGIDEQFF; CDR3nt: TGTGCCAGCTCACCAAGAAGCAGTCCCGGGATCGATGAGCAGTTCTTC; v_gene: TRBV18; j_gene: TRBJ2-1; d_gene: .; abundance: .
CDR3aa: CASSPRTGGKDTQYF; CDR3nt: TGTGCCAGCAGTCCCCGGACAGGGGGGAAAGATACGCAGTATTTT; v_gene: TRBV2; j_gene: TRBJ2-3; d_gene: TRBD1; abundance: .
CDR3aa: CASSLVAGITDTQYF; CDR3nt: TGTGCCAGCAGCTTGGTCGCGGGGATCACAGATACGCAGTATTTT; v_gene: TRBV5-4; j_gene: TRBJ2-3; d_gene: .; abundance: .